Described below is a single TCR beta chain sequence and its context. The antigen remains unidentified. This record belongs to a study of shared clonotypes between healthy human individuals. Study results and caveats: Sequencing depth was predicted to influence how clonotypes are shared among donors. Some clonotypes were shared by all four sorted-subset donors, while others were not shared. The non-shared ones had lower generation probabilities than the shared ones.

Adult donors, all healthy and HIV-negative, had no recent acute infections or vaccinations. Caucasian adults residing in Nashville, Tennessee made up all the donors. TCRdb keeps only in-frame clones here, not all; method: immunoSEQ multiplex PCR. The table lists roughly 1.4 million clones, 98% to 99% of them singletons. Trimming pared 1 base from V and 5 bases from J, leaving 7 bases between. The CDR3 contains 13 residues. Germline CDR1 and CDR2: SGHAT and FQNNGV. The gene calls are TRBV11-2 and TRBJ2-3; D ambiguous. The sequenced material came from naive CD4+ T cells sorted from blood. Subset indicated: CD45RA+ positively selected. The receptor comes from a man aged 25-45 years in good health. CDR3 coding DNA: TGTGCCAGCAGCTTAGCGTCAGAAGATACGCAGTATTTT. Protein: CASSLASEDTQYF.